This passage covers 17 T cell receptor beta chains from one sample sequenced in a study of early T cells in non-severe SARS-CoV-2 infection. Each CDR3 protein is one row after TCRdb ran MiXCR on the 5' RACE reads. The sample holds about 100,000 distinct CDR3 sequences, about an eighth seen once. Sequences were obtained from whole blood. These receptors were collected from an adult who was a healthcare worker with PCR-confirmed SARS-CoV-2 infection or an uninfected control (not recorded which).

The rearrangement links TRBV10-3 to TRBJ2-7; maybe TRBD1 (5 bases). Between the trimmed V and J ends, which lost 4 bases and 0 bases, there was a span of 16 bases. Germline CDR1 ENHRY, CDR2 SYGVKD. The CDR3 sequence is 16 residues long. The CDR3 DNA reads TGTGCCATCAGTGTCGCCAGGGCCCTTAACTCCTACGAGCAGTACTTC. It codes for CAISVARALNSYEQYF.

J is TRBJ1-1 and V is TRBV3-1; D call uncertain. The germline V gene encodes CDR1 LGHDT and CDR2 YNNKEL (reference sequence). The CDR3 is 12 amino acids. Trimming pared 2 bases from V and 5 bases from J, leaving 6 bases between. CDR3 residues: CASSQTRTEAFF. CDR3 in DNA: TGTGCCAGCAGCCAAACGCGGACTGAAGCTTTCTTT.

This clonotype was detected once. This CDR3 reads CASSLDSSLKVTF. CDR3 DNA: TGCGCCAGCAGCTTGGACAGCAGCCTTAAAGTCACCTTC. The rearrangement links TRBV5-1 to TRBJ1-2; the D is unclear. The V gene lost 0 bases and the J gene lost 13 bases, with 16 bases spanning the gap. This CDR3 region has 13 residues. CDR1 and CDR2 (germline): SGHRS, YFSETQ.

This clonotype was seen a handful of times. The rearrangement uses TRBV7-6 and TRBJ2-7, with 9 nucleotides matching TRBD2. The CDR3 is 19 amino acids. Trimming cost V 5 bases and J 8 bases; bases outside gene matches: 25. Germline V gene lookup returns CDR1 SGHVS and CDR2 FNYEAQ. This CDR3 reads CASSPRAGTLASGMGQQYF. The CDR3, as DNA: TGTGCCAGCAGCCCTAGGGCGGGGACCCTGGCTAGCGGGATGGGGCAGCAGTACTTC.

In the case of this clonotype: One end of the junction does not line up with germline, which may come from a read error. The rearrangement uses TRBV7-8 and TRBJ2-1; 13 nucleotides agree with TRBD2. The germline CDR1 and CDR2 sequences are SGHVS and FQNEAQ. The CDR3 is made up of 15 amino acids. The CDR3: CASSLGTSGNKEQFF. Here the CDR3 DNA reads TGTGCCAGCAGCCTAGGGACTAGCGGGAACAAAGAGCAGTTCTTC.

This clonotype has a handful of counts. The CDR3 DNA reads TGTGCCAGTTTTATAATGCAGGGTCTGACTGAAGCTTTCTTT. Amino acid sequence: CASFIMQGLTEAFF. The chain links TRBV2 to TRBJ1-1, with a weak D call TRBD1 (5 bases). This CDR3 is built from 14 residues. Germline CDR1 reads SNHLY; CDR2 reads FYNNEI. V lost 9 bases and J lost 5, with 19 bases in between.

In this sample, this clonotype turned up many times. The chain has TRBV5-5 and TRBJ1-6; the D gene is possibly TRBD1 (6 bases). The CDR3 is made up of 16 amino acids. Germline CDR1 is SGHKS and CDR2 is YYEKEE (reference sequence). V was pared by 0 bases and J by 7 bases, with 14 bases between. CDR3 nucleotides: TGTGCCAGCAGCTTGGTTTTTTACAGGGAAAATTCACCCCTCCACTTT. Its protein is CASSLVFYRENSPLHF.

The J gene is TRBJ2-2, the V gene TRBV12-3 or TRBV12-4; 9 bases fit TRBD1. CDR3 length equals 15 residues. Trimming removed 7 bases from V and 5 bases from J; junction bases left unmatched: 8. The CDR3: CASTLNRGPTGELFF. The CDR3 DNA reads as TGTGCCAGCACACTCAACAGGGGGCCAACCGGGGAGCTGTTTTTT.

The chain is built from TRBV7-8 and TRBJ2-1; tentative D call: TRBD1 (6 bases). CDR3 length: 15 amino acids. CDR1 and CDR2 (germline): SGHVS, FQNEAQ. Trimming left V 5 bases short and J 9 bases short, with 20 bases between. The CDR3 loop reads CASSPTGLGWGEQFF. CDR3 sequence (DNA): TGTGCCAGCAGCCCGACAGGACTCGGCTGGGGTGAGCAGTTCTTC.

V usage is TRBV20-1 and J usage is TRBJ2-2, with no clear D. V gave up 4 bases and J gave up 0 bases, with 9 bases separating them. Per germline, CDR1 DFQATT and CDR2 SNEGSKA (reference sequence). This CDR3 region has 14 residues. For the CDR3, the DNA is TGCAGTGCTATACACAGTTCGAACACCGGGGAGCTGTTTTTT. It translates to CSAIHSSNTGELFF.

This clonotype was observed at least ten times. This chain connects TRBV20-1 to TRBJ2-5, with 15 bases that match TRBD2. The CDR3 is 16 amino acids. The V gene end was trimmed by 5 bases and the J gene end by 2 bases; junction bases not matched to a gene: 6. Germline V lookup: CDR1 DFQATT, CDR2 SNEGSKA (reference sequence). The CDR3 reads CSARTSGRASQETQYF. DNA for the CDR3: TGCAGTGCTCGGACTAGCGGGAGGGCCTCACAAGAGACCCAGTACTTC.

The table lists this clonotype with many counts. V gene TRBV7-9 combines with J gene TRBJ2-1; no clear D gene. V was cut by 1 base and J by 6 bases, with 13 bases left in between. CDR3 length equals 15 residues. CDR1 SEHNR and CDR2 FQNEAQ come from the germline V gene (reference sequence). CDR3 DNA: TGTGCCAGCAGCTTAGTTGTTCTTGTTGGCAATGAGCAGTTCTTC. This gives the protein CASSLVVLVGNEQFF.

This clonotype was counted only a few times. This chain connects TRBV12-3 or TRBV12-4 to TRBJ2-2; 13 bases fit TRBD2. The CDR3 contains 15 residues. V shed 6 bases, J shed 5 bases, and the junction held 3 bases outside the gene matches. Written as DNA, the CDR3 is TGTGCCAGCAGGAGGACTAGCGGGAGAACCGGGGAGCTGTTTTTT. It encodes CASRRTSGRTGELFF.

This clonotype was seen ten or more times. The CDR3 DNA reads TGTGCCTGGAGTCTAGGACAGCTCTACGAGCAGTACTTC. It codes for CAWSLGQLYEQYF. The J gene is TRBJ2-7, the V gene TRBV30, with a weak D call TRBD1 (6 bases). The CDR3 runs to 13 residues. Germline V gene data show CDR1 as GTSNPN and CDR2 as SVGIG (reference sequence). Trimming stripped 2 bases from V and 3 bases from J, with 11 bases between. Full variable domain (missing parts from reference TRBV30 and TRBJ2-7): SQTIHQWPATLVQPVGSPLSLECTVEGTSNPNLYWYRQAAGRGLQLLFYSVGIGQISSEVPQNLSASRPQDRQFILSSKKLLLSDSGFYLCAWSLGQLYEQYFGPGTRLTVT.

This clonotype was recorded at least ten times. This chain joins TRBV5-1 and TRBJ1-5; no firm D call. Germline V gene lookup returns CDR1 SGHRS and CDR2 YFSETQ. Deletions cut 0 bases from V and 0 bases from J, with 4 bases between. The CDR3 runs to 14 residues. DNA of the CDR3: TGCGCCAGCAGCTTGGAGGGTAGCAATCAGCCCCAGCATTTT. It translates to CASSLEGSNQPQHF.

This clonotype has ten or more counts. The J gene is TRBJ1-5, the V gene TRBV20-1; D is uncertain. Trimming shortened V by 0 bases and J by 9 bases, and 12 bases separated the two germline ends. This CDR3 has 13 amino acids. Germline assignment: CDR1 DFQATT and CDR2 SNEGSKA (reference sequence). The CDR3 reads CSARDEGPGPQHF. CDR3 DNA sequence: TGCAGTGCTAGAGATGAGGGCCCCGGGCCCCAGCATTTT.

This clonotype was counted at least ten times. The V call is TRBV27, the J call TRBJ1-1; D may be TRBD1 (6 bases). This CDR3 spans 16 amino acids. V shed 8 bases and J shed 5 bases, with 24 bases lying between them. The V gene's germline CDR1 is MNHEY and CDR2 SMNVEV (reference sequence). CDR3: CASVSFRGQMGTEAFF. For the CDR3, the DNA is TGTGCCAGCGTATCCTTCAGGGGACAAATGGGGACTGAAGCTTTCTTT.